This TCR beta chain was identified in a study of low-dose radiotherapy and immunotherapy resistance in tumors. Whole-study context: Over 26 weeks, cohort 2 got 1 Gy every two weeks, reaching 13 Gy.

Time point reported: before trial treatment. Nivolumab, ipilimumab, aspirin, low-dose cyclophosphamide and low-dose radiotherapy were all administered to the donors. The germline V gene encodes CDR1 MNHEY and CDR2 SVGEGT. CDR3 length: 15 residues. V shed 5 bases and J 0 bases; nucleotides not matched to a gene: 6. First-strand cDNA used TRAV- and TRBV-specific primers, covering alpha and beta chains. TCR amplification involved about 18 PCR cycles with a constant-region primer and V-primer adapter. One entry per CDR3 protein results from TCRdb running MiXCR on the reads. The sample holds under 90,000 distinct CDR3 sequences, roughly a sixth seen once. This clonotype appeared many times.

The sequencing used PBMCs, collected before treatment. The clonotype comes from a male donor with prostate cancer. V usage is TRBV6-2 or TRBV6-3 and J usage is TRBJ2-7, with 8 bases lining up with TRBD1. CDR3 residues: CASSITGTGSYEQYF. The CDR3 nucleotides read TGTGCCAGCAGTATCACCGGGACAGGCTCCTACGAGCAGTACTTC.